This T cell receptor (beta chain) was documented in a study of blood T cell repertoires in COVID-19. Trimming cost V 3 bases and J 4 bases, with 10 bases left between them. The length of the CDR3 is 12 residues. Germline loops: CDR1 GTSNPN, CDR2 SVGIG (reference sequence). Per the study methods: Estimated nucleated cell counts came from reference gene primer amplification. The protocol was immunoSEQ multiplex PCR, while the TCRdb copy is restricted to in-frame clones and leaves out a portion. That table furnishes V, J and clone size, whereas the DNA furnished D and trimming. Counted here are 200,000 to 250,000 clones, 80% occurring once; the ten biggest clones make up around 5.8%.

The rearrangement links TRBV30 to TRBJ2-7; D is possibly TRBD1 (5 bases). This receptor was identified in a woman aged 70 to 79 with acute or convalescent COVID-19. The sample comprised peripheral blood. The CDR3 sequence: CAWSPAGYEQYF. The CDR3 region has the DNA TGTGCCTGGAGCCCCGCAGGGTACGAGCAGTACTTC.